This entry describes one T cell receptor (beta chain). Its antigen is not known. These data originate in a study of cytomegalovirus exposure and HLA in healthy donors. Across the whole study: An early data release held some 85 million unique TCRs from HLA-typed donors. Study-level results: A few chains tied to CMV proved CMV antigen-specific in vitro. Common viral pathogens were later found to be apparently linked to several of the most significant clusters.

Both 60 Vbeta primers and 13 Jbeta primers went into the PCR. TCRdb's table, derived via immunoSEQ multiplex PCR, lists solely in-frame clones and lacks some. The table shows around 210,000 clones, with more than 70% occurring only once. CDR3 length: 15 residues. Trimming took 0 bases from V and 7 from J; bases not matched to a gene: 3. The germline V gene encodes CDR1 SGHDN and CDR2 FVKESK. The sequenced material came from PBMCs. The chain has TRBV14 and TRBJ1-6; 7 nucleotides match TRBD1. The clonotype was recovered from a boy between 10 and 17 years old in good health and CMV-seronegative. The CDR3 is CASSQDGTVNSPLHF. CDR3 DNA: TGTGCCAGCAGCCAAGATGGGACAGTGAATTCACCCCTCCACTTT.